Listed here are 8 T cell receptor beta chains from one sample, sequenced in a study of metastatic and nonmetastatic thyroid tumors. All patients were untreated before thyroid surgery. TCRdb re-processed the PCR reads through MiXCR. The sample consists of tens of thousands of clones, more than 12% of them appearing once. The sample comprised blood. These receptor sequences come from a female donor with papillary thyroid cancer or a benign thyroid nodule (not recorded which). Some clones in this sample may be carry-over from other donors' samples.

This clone was seen at least ten times. The DNA for the CDR3 is TGTGCCAGTAGTATTAACGGGAAAAACTCCTACTACTACAATGAGCAGTTCTTC. Its protein product is CASSINGKNSYYYNEQFF. The chain has TRBV19 and TRBJ2-1; tentative D call: TRBD2 (5 bases). Germline V gene sequence: CDR1 LNHDA, CDR2 SQIVND (reference sequence). The CDR3 length is 18 residues. Trimming removed 3 bases from V and 3 bases from J, with 21 bases in between.

This clone was seen more than once but under ten times. This rearrangement joins TRBV28 to TRBJ1-5; D is unresolved. The germline V and J ends were trimmed by 6 bases and 8 bases, with 23 bases remaining between them. CDR3 length: 16 amino acids. CDR1 is MDHEN, CDR2 SYDVKM, per germline. The CDR3 sequence is CASRIPKSGVGKPQHF. DNA of the CDR3: TGTGCCAGCAGGATACCTAAAAGCGGGGTCGGGAAGCCCCAGCATTTT.

This clone was counted ten times or more. The chain employs TRBV19 and TRBJ2-7; 8 bases fit TRBD2. After removal of 1 base from V and 5 bases from J, the junction contained 13 bases not matched to a gene. Germline CDR1 and CDR2: LNHDA and SQIVND (reference sequence). The CDR3 totals 17 residues. CDR3 protein: CASSIGVGRAFFDEQYF. The CDR3 DNA reads TGTGCCAGTAGTATAGGAGTCGGGAGGGCCTTTTTCGACGAGCAGTACTTC. Variable domain in full (rest from reference TRBV19 and TRBJ2-7): DGGITQSPKYLFRKEGQNVTLSCEQNLNHDAMYWYRQDPGQGLRLIYYSQIVNDFQKGDIAEGYSVSREKKESFPLTVTSAQKNPTAFYLCASSIGVGRAFFDEQYFGPGTRLTVT.

This clone was picked up many times. The rearrangement uses TRBV11-2 and TRBJ1-2; D remains unclear. CDR3 length equals 14 residues. Trimming pared 2 bases from V and 6 bases from J, leaving 13 bases between. Germline V CDR1 and CDR2: SGHAT, FQNNGV. The CDR3 sequence is CASSLRYVEHGYTF. The CDR3 bases are TGTGCCAGCAGCTTAAGGTATGTGGAGCATGGCTACACCTTC.

By sample share, this clone is medium-sized (0.01 to 0.1%). The chain combines TRBV28 with TRBJ2-7; D remains ambiguous. Germline CDR1 reads MDHEN; CDR2 reads SYDVKM. CDR3 length: 14 amino acids. V lost 7 bases and J lost 6, with 19 bases in between. CDR3 coding DNA: TGTGCCAGCAAAATCGGGCAGAATGACCTCGAGCAGTACTTC. Amino acid sequence: CASKIGQNDLEQYF.

This clone was seen ten or more times. The chain is built from TRBV28 and TRBJ2-7, with D tentatively TRBD2 (5 bases). V dropped 1 base and J dropped 2 bases, with 9 bases sitting between them. The length of the CDR3 is 14 residues. Germline V gene sequence: CDR1 MDHEN, CDR2 SYDVKM. CDR3 coding DNA: TGTGCCAGCAGTTTATTGCGGGCCGCCTACGAGCAGTACTTC. Its translation: CASSLLRAAYEQYF. The entire variable domain, with the rest obtained from reference TRBV28 and TRBJ2-7, is as follows: DVKVTQSSRYLVKRTGEKVFLECVQDMDHENMFWYRQDPGLGLRLIYFSYDVKMKEKGDIPEGYSVSREKKERFSLILESASTNQTSMYLCASSLLRAAYEQYFGPGTRLTVT.

This clone was counted at least ten times. The chain uses TRBV6-2 or TRBV6-3 and TRBJ2-7; possible D gene TRBD1, 6 bases. With 7 bases removed from V and 3 bases from J, the gap between germline ends came to 19 bases. Per germline, CDR1 MNHEY and CDR2 SVGEGT. This CDR3 is 15 amino acids long. Written as DNA, the CDR3 is TGTGCCAGCACCCTCTTCTACGGACAGTTCTACGAGCAGTACTTC. Its protein product is CASTLFYGQFYEQYF.

This clone was detected many times. This chain links TRBV28 with TRBJ1-5; D is unresolved. Trimming removed 8 bases at V and 6 bases at J, with 11 bases between. The CDR3 sequence is 12 residues long. Germline V lookup: CDR1 MDHEN, CDR2 SYDVKM. CDR3 in DNA: TGTGCCAGCTCTACTTATAGTCAGCCCCAGCATTTT. This translates into CASSTYSQPQHF.